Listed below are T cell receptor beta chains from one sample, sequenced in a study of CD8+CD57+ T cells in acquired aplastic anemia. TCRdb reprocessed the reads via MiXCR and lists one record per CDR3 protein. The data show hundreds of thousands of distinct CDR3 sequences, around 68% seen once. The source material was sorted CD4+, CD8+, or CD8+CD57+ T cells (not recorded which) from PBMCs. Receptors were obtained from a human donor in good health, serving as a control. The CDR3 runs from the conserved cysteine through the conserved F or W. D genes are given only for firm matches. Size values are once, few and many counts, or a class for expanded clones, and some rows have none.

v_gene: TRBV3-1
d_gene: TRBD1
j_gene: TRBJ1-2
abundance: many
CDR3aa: CASSQSDRASGYTF
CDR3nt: TGTGCCAGCAGCCAATCAGACAGGGCTTCTGGCTACACCTTC

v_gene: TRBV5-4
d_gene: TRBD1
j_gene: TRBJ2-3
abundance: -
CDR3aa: CASSRGPGGQGADTQYF
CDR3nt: TGTGCCAGCAGCAGGGGGCCGGGCGGACAGGGGGCAGATACGCAGTATTTT

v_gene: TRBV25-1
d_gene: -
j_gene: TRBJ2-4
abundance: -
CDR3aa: CASAARSGASDTQYF
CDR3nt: TGTGCCAGTGCTGCACGTTCGGGAGCGAGTGATACGCAATACTTC

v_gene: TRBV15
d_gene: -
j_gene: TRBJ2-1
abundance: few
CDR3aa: CATSRGTVANEQFF
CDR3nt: TGTGCCACCAGCAGAGGGACCGTAGCAAATGAGCAGTTCTTC

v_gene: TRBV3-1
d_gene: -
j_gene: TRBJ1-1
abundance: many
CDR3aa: CASSQIGQNTEAFF
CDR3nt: TGTGCCAGCAGCCAAATCGGACAGAACACTGAAGCTTTCTTT

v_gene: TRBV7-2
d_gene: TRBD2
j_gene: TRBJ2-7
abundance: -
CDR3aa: CASSGKRGVTYEQYF
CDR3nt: TGTGCCAGCAGCGGGAAGCGGGGGGTAACCTACGAGCAGTACTTC

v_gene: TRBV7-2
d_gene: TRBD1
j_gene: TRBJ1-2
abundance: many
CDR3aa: CASSPDRDYGYTF
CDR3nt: TGTGCCAGCAGCCCTGACAGGGACTATGGCTACACCTTC

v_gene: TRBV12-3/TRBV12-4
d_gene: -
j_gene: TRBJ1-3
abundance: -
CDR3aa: CASSLDSHSGNTIYF
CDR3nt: TGTGCCAGCAGTTTAGACAGTCACTCTGGAAACACCATATATTTT

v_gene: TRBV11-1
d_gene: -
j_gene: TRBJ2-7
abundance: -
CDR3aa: CASSQEKDRNYEQYF
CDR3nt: TGTGCCAGCAGCCAAGAAAAAGACCGAAACTACGAGCAGTACTTC

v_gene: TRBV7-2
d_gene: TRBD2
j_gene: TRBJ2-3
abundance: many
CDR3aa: CASSLGAGDYTQYF
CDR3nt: TGTGCCAGCAGCTTAGGGGCGGGGGATTATACGCAGTATTTT

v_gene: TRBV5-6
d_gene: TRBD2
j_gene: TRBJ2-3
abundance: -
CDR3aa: CASSREASGGERDQYF
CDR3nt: TGTGCCAGCAGCCGAGAAGCTAGCGGAGGCGAAAGAGACCAGTATTTT

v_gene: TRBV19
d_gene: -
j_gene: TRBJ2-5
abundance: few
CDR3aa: CASSILGQETQYF
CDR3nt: TGTGCCAGTAGTATTTTGGGGCAAGAGACCCAGTACTTC

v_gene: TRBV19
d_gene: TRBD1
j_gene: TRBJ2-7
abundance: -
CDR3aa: CASSPQGAYEQYF
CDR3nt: TGTGCCAGTAGCCCACAGGGGGCCTACGAGCAGTACTTC

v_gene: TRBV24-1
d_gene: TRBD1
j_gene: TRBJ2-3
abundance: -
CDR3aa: CATSEFTDRGTDTQYF
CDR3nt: TGTGCCACCAGTGAGTTTACTGACAGGGGCACAGATACGCAGTATTTT

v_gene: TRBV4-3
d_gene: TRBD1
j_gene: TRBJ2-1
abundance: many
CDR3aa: CASSQGDRDEQFF
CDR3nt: TGCGCCAGCAGCCAAGGGGACAGGGATGAGCAGTTCTTC

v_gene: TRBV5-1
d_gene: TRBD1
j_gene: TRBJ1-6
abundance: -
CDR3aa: CASSQERQGAGSPLHF
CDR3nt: TGCGCCAGCAGCCAAGAAAGACAGGGGGCTGGGTCACCCCTCCACTTT